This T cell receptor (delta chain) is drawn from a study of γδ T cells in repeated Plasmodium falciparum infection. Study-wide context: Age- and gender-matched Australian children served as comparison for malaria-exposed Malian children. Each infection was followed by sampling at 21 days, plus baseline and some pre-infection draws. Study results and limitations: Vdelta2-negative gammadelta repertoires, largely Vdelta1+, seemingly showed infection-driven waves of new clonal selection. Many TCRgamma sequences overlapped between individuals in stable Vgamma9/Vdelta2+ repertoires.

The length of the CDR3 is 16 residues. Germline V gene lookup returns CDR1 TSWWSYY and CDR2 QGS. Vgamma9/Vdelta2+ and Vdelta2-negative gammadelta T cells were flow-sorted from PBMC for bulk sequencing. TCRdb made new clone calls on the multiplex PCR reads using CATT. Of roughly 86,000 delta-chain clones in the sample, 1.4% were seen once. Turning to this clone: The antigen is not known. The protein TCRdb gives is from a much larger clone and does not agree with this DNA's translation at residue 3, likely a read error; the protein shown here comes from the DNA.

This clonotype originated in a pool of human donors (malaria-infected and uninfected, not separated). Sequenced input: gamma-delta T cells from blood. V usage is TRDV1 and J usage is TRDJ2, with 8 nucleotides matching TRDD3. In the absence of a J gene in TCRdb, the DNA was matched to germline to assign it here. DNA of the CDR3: TGTGCTCCTGGGGAACGACTGGGGGTCAAGACAGCACAACTCTTCTTT. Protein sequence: CAPGERLGVKTAQLFF.